This TCR beta chain came from a study of PD-1 blockade in classical Hodgkin lymphoma. The time point is: newly diagnosed, previously untreated cHL patient sample. From thawed PBMCs, CD4+ T cells were purified using magnetic negative selection. This clone occurred once. What it binds is not known. The CDR3 length is 18 residues. Germline V gene lookup returns CDR1 SGHDT and CDR2 YYEEEE. V was clipped by 0 bases and J by 3 bases, with 18 bases between them. Study results and caveats: Newly diagnosed patients were reported to start with lower TCR diversity than healthy donors.

Clones were read by immunoSEQ multiplex PCR, and TCRdb kept only the in-frame ones, dropping some. This table has 20,000 to 30,000 clones, less than 95% appearing once. Sequencing was carried out using CD4+ T cells from blood. The source of this sequence is a human donor with classical Hodgkin lymphoma. V and J are TRBV5-6 and TRBJ1-4, with a possible D match to TRBD1 (6 bases). The CDR3 nucleotides are TGTGCCAGCAGCTTGGCGGTGGGAGGGGGTGCCCCTAATGAAAAACTGTTTTTT. It is translated as CASSLAVGGGAPNEKLFF.